This passage covers 20 T cell receptor beta chains from one sample sequenced in a study of identical twins. TCRdb independently ran MiXCR on the 5' RACE reads; one entry per CDR3 protein. The sample contains approximately 210,000 distinct CDR3 sequences, 5% to 7% of which appear only once. The sample also formed part of further work on T cells expressing NK-cell markers.

Material for sequencing was CD8+ T cells sorted from blood. These receptors were collected from a woman younger than 30 in good health.

This clonotype was seen a few times. This chain links TRBV15 with TRBJ2-7, with 7 bases that match TRBD1. This CDR3 is built from 12 residues. Germline loops: CDR1 LNHNV, CDR2 YYDKDF (reference sequence). Trimming at V came to 3 bases and at J to 5 bases, leaving 1 base not matched to a gene. DNA for the CDR3: TGTGCCACCAGCAGGGGACAGAACGAGCAGTACTTC. Its protein is CATSRGQNEQYF.

This chain uses TRBV20-1 with TRBJ1-4; D is ambiguous. Trimming took 6 bases from V and 5 from J, leaving 16 bases between them. From germline, CDR1 is DFQATT and CDR2 SNEGSKA (reference sequence). The CDR3 runs to 14 residues. The CDR3 spells CSAPIPSENEKLFF. In DNA, the CDR3 is TGCAGTGCACCCATCCCGTCGGAGAATGAAAAACTGTTTTTT.

This clonotype was detected many times. CDR3 loop: CASSPTPGRNNEQFF. The CDR3 nucleotides read TGTGCCAGCAGTCCTACCCCGGGACGTAACAATGAGCAGTTCTTC. The chain links TRBV11-3 to TRBJ2-1; TRBD1 or TRBD2 may be the D gene (5 bases each). This CDR3 is built from 15 residues. V was clipped by 6 bases and J by 5 bases, with 17 bases between them. Germline loops: CDR1 SGHNT, CDR2 YENEEA.

This clonotype was seen at least ten times. V and J are TRBV5-6 and TRBJ2-3; 9 bases align to TRBD2. The CDR3 has 15 amino acids. The junction had 3 bases not matched to a gene; V was cut back by 2 bases and J by 2 bases. Germline CDR1 is SGHDT and CDR2 is YYEEEE. DNA of the CDR3: TGTGCCAGCAGCTTAGCGGGGGGTCTCACAGATACGCAGTATTTT. The encoded protein is CASSLAGGLTDTQYF.

This clonotype has ten or more counts. The genes are TRBV4-3 and TRBJ1-1; possibly TRBD1 for D (5 bases). The germline gives CDR1 LGHNA, CDR2 YSLEER. The CDR3 contains 13 residues. With 4 bases removed from V and 8 bases from J, the gap between germline ends came to 14 bases. The CDR3 nucleotides are TGCGCCAGCAGCCTGGGGGTGAGCTCCGAAGCTTTCTTT. This translates into CASSLGVSSEAFF.

This clonotype was counted only a few times. The chain uses TRBV12-3 or TRBV12-4 and TRBJ1-2; D may be TRBD1 (6 bases). V lost 2 bases to trimming and J lost 5 bases, with 12 bases between them. CDR3 length: 14 residues. Here the CDR3 reads CASSLSTGWYGYTF. The CDR3 DNA reads TGTGCCAGCAGTTTAAGCACAGGGTGGTATGGCTACACCTTC.

The V and J genes are TRBV3-1 and TRBJ1-1; D is unclear. The V gene's germline CDR1 is LGHDT and CDR2 YNNKEL (reference sequence). Trimming removed 4 bases at V and 11 bases at J, with 17 bases between. CDR3 length equals 13 residues. The CDR3 loop reads CASSPTPLKSAFF. CDR3 bases: TGTGCCAGCAGCCCGACCCCTCTTAAGTCTGCTTTCTTT.

This clonotype was detected only a few times. CDR3 coding DNA: TGTGCCAGCCGGCTAGCGGGGGGCGGTGAGCAGTTCTTC. Translation gives CASRLAGGGEQFF. V usage is TRBV27 and J usage is TRBJ2-1, with TRBD2 matching 11 bases. This CDR3 is built from 13 residues. CDR1 and CDR2 (germline): MNHEY, SMNVEV (reference sequence). V shed 8 bases and J 9 bases; nucleotides not matched to a gene: 6.

This chain uses TRBV7-8 with TRBJ2-3; no clear D gene. CDR1 is SGHVS and CDR2 is FQNEAQ in the germline V gene. This CDR3 has 15 amino acids. Trimming shortened V by 1 base and J by 0 bases, and 8 bases separated the two germline ends. The CDR3 nucleotides are TGTGCCAGCAGCTTAGTCAGCCTTAGCACAGATACGCAGTATTTT. It codes for CASSLVSLSTDTQYF.

In this sample, this clonotype turned up a few times. The chain is built from TRBV5-6 and TRBJ2-2; no clear D gene. Germline V gene data show CDR1 as SGHDT and CDR2 as YYEEEE. This CDR3 is built from 14 residues. V gave up 0 bases and J gave up 4 bases, with 7 bases separating them. The CDR3 DNA sequence: TGTGCCAGCAGCTTGGTGACTTCCACCGGGGAGCTGTTTTTT. It translates to CASSLVTSTGELFF.

At least ten counts were recorded for this clonotype. The chain carries TRBV5-1 and TRBJ2-7; possibly TRBD1 for D (5 bases). Trimming took off 2 bases at V and 2 bases at J, with 11 bases between the two ends. The germline gives CDR1 SGHRS, CDR2 YFSETQ. This CDR3 is 14 amino acids long. The CDR3 region has the DNA TGCGCCAGCAGCTTTGATGACAGAACCTACGAGCAGTACTTC. Its protein product is CASSFDDRTYEQYF.

V usage is TRBV5-4 and J usage is TRBJ2-7; 7 nucleotides match TRBD2. CDR3 length equals 13 residues. Germline CDR1 reads SGHNT; CDR2 reads YYREEE (reference sequence). After removal of 4 bases from V and 5 bases from J, the junction contained 6 bases not matched to a gene. The CDR3 DNA reads TGTGCCAGCAGCCGGCGGGAGTTGGACGAGCAGTACTTC. Translating gives CASSRRELDEQYF.

V and J are TRBV9 and TRBJ2-3; 14 bases line up with TRBD2. J was trimmed by 3 bases and V by 3 bases; bases with no gene match: 3. This CDR3 region has 16 residues. CDR1 and CDR2 from the germline V gene are SGDLS and YYNGEE. The CDR3 DNA reads TGTGCCAGCAGCGCCGGGACTAGCGGGGGTACAGATACGCAGTATTTT. It codes for CASSAGTSGGTDTQYF.

The chain joins TRBV25-1 to TRBJ2-7; TRBD1 matches at 8 bases. The CDR3 totals 13 residues. The V and J ends lost 3 bases and 7 bases, in that order; junction bases with no gene match: 5. Germline loops: CDR1 MGHDK, CDR2 SYGVNS. DNA of the CDR3: TGTGCCAGCAGTGATTTGACAGGGGATGAGCAGTACTTC. Translation gives CASSDLTGDEQYF.

This clonotype was seen many times. V gene TRBV27 combines with J gene TRBJ2-7, with 7 bases that match TRBD1. J lost 6 bases, V lost 5 bases, and 7 bases had no gene match. The CDR3 has 13 residues. Germline CDR1 is MNHEY and CDR2 is SMNVEV (reference sequence). CDR3 coding DNA: TGTGCCAGCAGTCTCCTCAGGGGGTCCGAGCAGTACTTC. Amino acid sequence: CASSLLRGSEQYF.

The table lists this clonotype with many counts. V and J are TRBV7-2 and TRBJ2-5; TRBD1 is a possible D gene (5 bases). Germline V gene data show CDR1 as SGHTA and CDR2 as FQGNSA. Trimming removed 1 base from V and 7 bases from J, with 19 bases in between. CDR3 size: 16 residues. The CDR3 DNA sequence: TGTGCCAGCAGCTTAGGTTATAGAGGCCAGGGTGGGACCCAGTACTTC. Its protein is CASSLGYRGQGGTQYF.

Many counts were recorded for this clonotype. V and J are TRBV7-9 and TRBJ2-3; D is ambiguous. The germline V gene has CDR1 SEHNR and CDR2 FQNEAQ (reference sequence). Trimming removed 7 bases at V and 4 bases at J, with 12 bases between. The CDR3 is made up of 13 amino acids. The CDR3 DNA reads as TGTGCCAGCAACAACCCCCCAGCAGATACGCAGTATTTT. As protein: CASNNPPADTQYF. The entire variable domain, with the rest obtained from reference TRBV7-9 and TRBJ2-3, is as follows: DTGVSQNPRHKITKRGQNVTFRCDPISEHNRLYWYRQTLGQGPEFLTYFQNEAQLEKSRLLSDRFSAERPKGSFSTLEIQRTEQGDSAMYLCASNNPPADTQYFGPGTRLTVL.

This clonotype was picked up a small number of times. The chain is built from TRBV12-3 or TRBV12-4 and TRBJ2-1; D might be TRBD1 (6 bases). Trimming pared 3 bases from V and 7 bases from J, leaving 13 bases between. The CDR3 runs to 14 residues. The CDR3 is CASSLAGALNEQFF. CDR3 bases: TGTGCCAGCAGTTTGGCAGGGGCGCTGAATGAGCAGTTCTTC.

This clonotype has ten or more counts. The chain has TRBV5-5 and TRBJ2-1; 16 bases fit TRBD2. Germline CDR1 reads SGHKS; CDR2 reads YYEKEE (reference sequence). The V gene end was trimmed by 3 bases and the J gene end by 10 bases; junction bases not matched to a gene: 7. The length of the CDR3 is 16 residues. The CDR3 DNA sequence: TGTGCCAGCAGCTGGGGGACTAGCGGGAGGGCCTTGGAGCAGTTCTTC. Translation: CASSWGTSGRALEQFF. Based on the CDR3 plus reference TRBV5-5 and TRBJ2-1, the full variable domain is DAGVTQSPTHLIKTRGQQVTLRCSPISGHKSVSWYQQVLGQGPQFIFQYYEKEERGRGNFPDRFSARQFPNYSSELNVNALLLGDSALYLCASSWGTSGRALEQFFGPGTRLTVL.

The V call is TRBV7-3, the J call TRBJ2-3; 7 positions match TRBD2. J lost 0 bases, V lost 5 bases, and 8 bases had no gene match. The CDR3 runs to 16 residues. Germline CDR1 is SGHTA and CDR2 is FQGTGA. CDR3 sequence reads: CASSTQRGSSTDTQYF. In nucleotides, the CDR3 is TGTGCCAGCAGCACCCAGCGGGGCTCTAGCACAGATACGCAGTATTTT.